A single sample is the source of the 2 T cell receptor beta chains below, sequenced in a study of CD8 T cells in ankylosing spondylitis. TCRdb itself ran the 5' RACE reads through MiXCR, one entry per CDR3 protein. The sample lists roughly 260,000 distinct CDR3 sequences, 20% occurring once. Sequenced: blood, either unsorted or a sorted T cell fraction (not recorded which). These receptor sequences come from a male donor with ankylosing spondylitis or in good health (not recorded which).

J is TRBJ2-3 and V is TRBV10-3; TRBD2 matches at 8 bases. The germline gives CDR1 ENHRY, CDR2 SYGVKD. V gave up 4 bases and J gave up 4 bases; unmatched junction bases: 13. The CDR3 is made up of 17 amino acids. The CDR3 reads CAISVPRGERSADTQYF. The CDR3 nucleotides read TGTGCCATCAGTGTCCCGCGGGGGGAGCGTAGTGCAGATACGCAGTATTTT.

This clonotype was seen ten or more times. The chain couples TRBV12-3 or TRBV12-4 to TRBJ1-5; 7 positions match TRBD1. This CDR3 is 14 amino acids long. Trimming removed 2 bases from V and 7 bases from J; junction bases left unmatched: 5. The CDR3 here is CASSLRQGGQPQHF. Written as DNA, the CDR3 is TGTGCCAGCAGTTTACGACAGGGTGGGCAGCCCCAGCATTTT.